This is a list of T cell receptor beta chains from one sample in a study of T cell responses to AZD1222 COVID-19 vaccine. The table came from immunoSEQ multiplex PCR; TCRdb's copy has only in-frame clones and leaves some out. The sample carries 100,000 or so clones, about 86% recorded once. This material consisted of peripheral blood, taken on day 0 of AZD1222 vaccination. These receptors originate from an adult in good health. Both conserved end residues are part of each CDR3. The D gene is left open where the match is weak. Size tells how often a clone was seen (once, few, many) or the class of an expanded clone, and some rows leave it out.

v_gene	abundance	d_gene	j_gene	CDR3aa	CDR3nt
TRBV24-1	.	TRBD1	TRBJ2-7	CATSVSGTGAVDEQYF	TGTGCCACCAGTGTCTCCGGGACAGGGGCCGTGGACGAGCAGTACTTC
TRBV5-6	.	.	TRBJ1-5	CASRGPGPDSYQPQHF	TGTGCCAGCAGGGGACCGGGACCAGACTCTTATCAGCCCCAGCATTTT
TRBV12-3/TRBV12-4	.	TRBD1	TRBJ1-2	CATSRGRGYTF	TGTGCCACTTCCAGGGGGAGAGGCTACACCTTC
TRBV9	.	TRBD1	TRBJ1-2	CASSVAGTGLYGYTF	TGTGCCAGCAGCGTAGCCGGGACAGGTCTCTATGGCTACACCTTC
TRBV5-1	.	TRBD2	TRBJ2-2	CASSLDLAGGLTGELFF	TGCGCCAGCAGCTTGGACTTAGCGGGGGGCCTAACCGGGGAGCTGTTTTTT
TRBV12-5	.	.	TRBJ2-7	CVSGLVPAGRYEQYF	TGTGTTAGTGGTTTGGTACCGGCAGGAAGGTACGAGCAGTACTTC
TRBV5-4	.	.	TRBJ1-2	CASSFAGGFGGYTF	TGTGCCAGCAGCTTTGCAGGCGGGTTCGGTGGCTACACCTTC
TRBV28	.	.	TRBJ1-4	CASRGRANEKLFF	TGTGCCAGCAGAGGGCGGGCTAATGAAAAACTGTTTTTT
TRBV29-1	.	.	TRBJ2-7	CSVGRDWNSYEQYF	TGCAGCGTTGGGCGGGACTGGAACTCCTACGAGCAGTACTTC
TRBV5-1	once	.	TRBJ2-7	CASSPGGTAYEQYF	TGCGCCAGCAGCCCCGGAGGGACAGCCTACGAGCAGTACTTC
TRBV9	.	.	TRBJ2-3	CASSVVGALGDTQYF	TGTGCCAGCAGCGTAGTAGGGGCCCTGGGGGATACGCAGTATTTT
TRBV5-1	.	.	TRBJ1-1	CASSLAGKNTEAFF	TGCGCCAGCAGCTTGGCAGGGAAGAACACTGAAGCTTTCTTT
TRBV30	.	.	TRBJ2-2	CAWSVWRTGELFF	TGTGCCTGGAGTGTGTGGCGGACCGGGGAGCTGTTTTTT
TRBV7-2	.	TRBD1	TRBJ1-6	CASSVNRGASPLHF	TGTGCCAGCAGCGTGAACAGGGGAGCTTCACCCCTCCACTTT
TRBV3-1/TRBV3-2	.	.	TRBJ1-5	CASSQGPTVQPQHF	TGTGCCAGCAGCCAAGGCCCCACGGTGCAGCCCCAGCATTTT
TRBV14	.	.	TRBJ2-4	CASSQTYGGPNIQYF	TGTGCCAGCAGCCAAACCTATGGGGGACCAAACATTCAGTACTTC
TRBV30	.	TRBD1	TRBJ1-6	CAWKHRGQAGNSPLHF	TGTGCCTGGAAACATCGAGGACAGGCCGGGAATTCACCCCTCCACTTT
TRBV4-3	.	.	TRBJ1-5	CASSQDYGVGPQHF	TGCGCCAGCAGCCAAGATTACGGCGTAGGGCCCCAGCATTTT
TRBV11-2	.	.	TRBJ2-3	CASSFDGLGTDTQYF	TGTGCCAGCAGCTTTGACGGCCTCGGCACAGATACGCAGTATTTT
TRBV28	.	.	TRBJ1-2	CASRPGGKIYGYTF	TGTGCCAGCAGACCGGGGGGGAAGATCTATGGCTACACCTTC
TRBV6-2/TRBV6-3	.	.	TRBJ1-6	CASSYYGYNSPLHF	TGTGCCAGCAGTTACTACGGGTATAATTCACCCCTCCACTTT
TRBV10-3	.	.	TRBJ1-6	CAIRQSSYNSPLHF	TGTGCCATCAGGCAAAGCTCCTATAATTCACCCCTCCACTTT
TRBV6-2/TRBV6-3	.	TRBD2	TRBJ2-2	CASSLTRSGGGELFF	TGTGCCAGCAGCCTAACAAGGAGCGGGGGCGGGGAGCTGTTTTTT
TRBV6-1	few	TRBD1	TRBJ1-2	CASSESRQGWKYGYTF	TGTGCCAGCAGTGAATCAAGACAGGGATGGAAATATGGCTACACCTTC
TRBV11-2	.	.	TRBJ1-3	CASSPASSGNTIYF	TGTGCCAGCAGCCCCGCCAGCTCTGGAAACACCATATATTTT
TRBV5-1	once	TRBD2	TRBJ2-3	CASSLGLSSGGSPLPDTQYF	TGCGCCAGCAGCTTGGGACTCTCTAGCGGGGGGTCCCCCCTCCCGGATACGCAGTATTTT
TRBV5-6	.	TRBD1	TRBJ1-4	CASSPSGGFHEKLFF	TGTGCCAGCAGCCCGTCAGGGGGTTTTCATGAAAAACTGTTTTTT
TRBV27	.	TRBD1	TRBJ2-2	CASSFDRGDTGELFF	TGTGCCAGCAGTTTCGACAGGGGGGACACCGGGGAGCTGTTTTTT
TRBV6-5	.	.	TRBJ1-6	CASSYSGSPLHF	TGTGCCAGCAGTTACTCCGGTTCACCCCTCCACTTT
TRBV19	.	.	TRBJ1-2	CASSIQGIRYGYTF	TGTGCCAGTAGTATCCAGGGAATTAGATATGGCTACACCTTC
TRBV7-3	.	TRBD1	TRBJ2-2	CASSPRTGGSGELFF	TGTGCCAGCAGCCCAAGGACAGGGGGCTCCGGGGAGCTGTTTTTT
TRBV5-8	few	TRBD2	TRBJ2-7	CASSIGGVYEQYF	TGTGCCAGCAGCATCGGGGGGGTATACGAGCAGTACTTC
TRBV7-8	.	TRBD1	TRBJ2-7	CASSYNIADRGFSYEQYF	TGTGCCAGCAGCTACAATATCGCTGACAGGGGGTTCTCCTACGAGCAGTACTTC
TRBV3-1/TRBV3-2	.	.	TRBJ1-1	CASSPRVWDTEAFF	TGTGCCAGCAGCCCACGGGTGTGGGACACTGAAGCTTTCTTT
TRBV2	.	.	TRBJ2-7	CASRGGLLGYEQYF	TGTGCCAGCAGGGGGGGACTTCTCGGGTACGAGCAGTACTTC
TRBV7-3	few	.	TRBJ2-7	CASSPRPGTQAYEQYF	TGTGCCAGCAGCCCCCGACCCGGGACCCAAGCCTACGAGCAGTACTTC
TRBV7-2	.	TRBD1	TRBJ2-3	CASSKRQGPTDTQYF	TGTGCCAGCAGCAAACGACAGGGGCCCACAGATACGCAGTATTTT
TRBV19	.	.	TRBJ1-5	CASSLGPLENQPQHF	TGTGCCAGTAGTCTCGGGCCTCTAGAGAATCAGCCCCAGCATTTT
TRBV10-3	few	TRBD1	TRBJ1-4	CAIGTANEKLFF	TGTGCCATAGGGACAGCTAATGAAAAACTGTTTTTT
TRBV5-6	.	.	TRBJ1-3	CASSRPGSSGNTIYF	TGTGCCAGCAGCCGACCGGGTTCCTCTGGAAACACCATATATTTT
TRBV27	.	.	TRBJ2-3	CASSLGTLGDTQYF	TGTGCCAGCAGTTTAGGGACTCTAGGGGATACGCAGTATTTT
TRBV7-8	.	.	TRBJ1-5	CASSLESARGHQPQHF	TGTGCCAGCAGCTTAGAGTCAGCCCGGGGGCATCAGCCCCAGCATTTT
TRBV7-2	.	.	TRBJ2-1	CASSYRVEQFF	TGTGCCAGCAGCTACAGGGTTGAGCAGTTCTTC
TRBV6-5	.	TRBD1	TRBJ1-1	CASSKTGGTEAFF	TGTGCCAGCAGTAAGACAGGGGGGACTGAAGCTTTCTTT
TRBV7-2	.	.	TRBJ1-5	CASSLVGGDHNQPQHF	TGTGCCAGCAGCTTAGTAGGCGGGGATCACAATCAGCCCCAGCATTTT
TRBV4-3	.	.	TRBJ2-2	CASSQALVTGELFF	TGCGCCAGCAGCCAAGCTCTCGTCACCGGGGAGCTGTTTTTT
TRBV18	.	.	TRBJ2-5	CASSRDAGETQYF	TGTGCCAGCTCAAGGGATGCCGGGGAGACCCAGTACTTC
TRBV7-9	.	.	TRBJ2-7	CASSLGVAREQYF	TGTGCCAGCAGCCTTGGGGTGGCTAGGGAGCAGTACTTC
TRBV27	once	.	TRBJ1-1	CASRPYSRGMNTEAFF	TGTGCCAGCAGACCTTACTCTAGGGGGATGAACACTGAAGCTTTCTTT
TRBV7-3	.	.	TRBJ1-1	CASSFAGKGKAFF	TGTGCCAGCAGCTTTGCGGGGAAGGGAAAAGCTTTCTTT
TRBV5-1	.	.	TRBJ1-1	CASSLGGSGVTEAFF	TGCGCCAGCAGCTTGGGGGGCTCTGGGGTCACTGAAGCTTTCTTT
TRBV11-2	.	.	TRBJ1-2	CASSYRDEAGYTF	TGTGCCAGCAGCTACAGGGATGAGGCTGGCTACACCTTC
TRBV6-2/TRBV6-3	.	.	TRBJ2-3	CASSRAGTYDTQYF	TGTGCCAGCAGCCGGGCCGGGACTTACGATACGCAGTATTTT